This T cell receptor beta chain was profiled in a study of blood T cells in healthy people across ages (dated by TCRdb to the mid-2010s). Study-level background: In model experiments, template switching captured roughly one uniquely barcoded TCR beta cDNA molecule for every two T cells. To track age-related changes in TCR beta repertoire diversity, the study relied on deep sequencing normalized with unique cDNA molecular identifiers. Using the same blood draw, the study looked at two additional independent replicas of 1 million unique cDNA reads for two donors, one aged 18 to 30 and the other aged 80 or older. To avoid experimental bias, donors of different ages were spread randomly across the sequencing lanes. The donors were split into four age groups: young (average roughly 15 years), middle-aged (39), aged (around 67) and long-lived (more than 80). The study at large found these results: Because profiling used bulk unsorted PBMCs, naive and antigen-experienced compartments could not be compared conclusively. The long-lived group showed more naive CD4+ T cells, fewer expanded clones and increased TCR diversity than the aged group, suggesting age selection. There was a strong correlation between observed TCR beta diversity and the percentage of naive T cells measured by flow cytometry. As age increased, observed TCR beta diversity per million T cells dropped in a roughly linear way, and a significant reduction was already evident by age about 40. Estimates of total diversity based on one million sequenced T cells were considered lower bounds and underestimates. Because the CMV infection status of the donors was unknown, age-related changes in expanded clonotypes may potentially have been confounded.

Receptor libraries were prepared by 5' RACE. Data came from an Illumina HiSeq 2500. The second PCR ran for roughly 7 to 11 cycles and used a J-beta primer mix along with a sample-barcoded 5' primer. A template-switch 5' adaptor carrying 12 random nucleotides introduced a unique molecular identifier onto each TCR beta cDNA molecule. Each sample yielded at least 3 million CDR3-containing paired-end reads. First-strand cDNA synthesis was performed from all RNA using the Mint cDNA synthesis kit, with priming by a TRBC-specific oligonucleotide. After uracil-DNA glycosylase treatment, a first 18-cycle PCR used universal primers M1SS and BC2_uni_R on all cDNA. In the original analysis: Each sample was normalized by randomly selecting 1 million high-quality reads, each carrying a distinct molecular identifier. Instead of being binned into consensus sequences, reads with shared molecular identifiers were discarded. MiTCR, run with a Q25 quality threshold and the strictest error-elimination algorithm, handled CDR3 identification, clonotype clustering and error correction. A nonparametric unseen species model with Euler transformation was used to estimate lower-bound total TCR beta diversity. TCRdb trimmed public reads at Q25 via fastp, called clones via MiXCR and kept in-frame beta chains. Every distinct CDR3 protein forms one entry, paired with its most common genes and DNA. These V and J calls are TCRdb output, not the study's own analysis. For this sample there are roughly 1.7 million distinct CDR3 sequences; about 32% appear just once. The ten largest clones take up roughly 10% of the sample.

V is pared back by 1 base and J by 8 bases, with 8 bases lying between the germline termini. CDR3 length: 12 amino acids, cysteine to phenylalanine. The CDR3 DNA has 36 bases and is translated from base 1. The CDR1 and CDR2 encoded by the germline V gene (reference sequence) are LGHDT and YNNKEL. Systemically healthy Caucasian individuals from Russia, 39 in total and aged about 6 to 95 years, were included as donors. Roughly 10 milliliters of peripheral blood were drawn from each donor into EDTA-treated Vacutainer tubes. Ficoll-Paque density-gradient centrifugation was used to isolate PBMCs, with at least 6.5 million obtained per sample. Total RNA, at least 6 micrograms per sample, was extracted from PBMCs with Trizol reagent. Naive CD45RAhigh/CD27high T cell percentages were measured by flow cytometry on a PBMC aliquot from every donor. Comments on this clonotype: It lacks a known antigen. Base quality data are lacking; no much larger clone is found one base away.

Recombination connected TRBV3-1 to TRBJ1-1, with no D gene named confidently. The sequence was obtained from a woman in her 30s in good health. Sequencing input: blood. The DNA reads as follows: TGTGCCAGCAGCCAAGGGTATTCCGAAGCTTTCTTT. This codes for CASSQGYSEAFF. Reference TRBV3-1 and TRBJ1-1 proteins supply the regions before and after the CDR3; the full variable domain is: DTAVSQTPKYLVTQMGNDKSIKCEQNLGHDTMYWYKQDSKKFLKIMFSYNNKELIINETVPNRFSPKSPDKAHLNLHINSLELGDSAVYFCASSQGYSEAFFGQGTRLTVV.